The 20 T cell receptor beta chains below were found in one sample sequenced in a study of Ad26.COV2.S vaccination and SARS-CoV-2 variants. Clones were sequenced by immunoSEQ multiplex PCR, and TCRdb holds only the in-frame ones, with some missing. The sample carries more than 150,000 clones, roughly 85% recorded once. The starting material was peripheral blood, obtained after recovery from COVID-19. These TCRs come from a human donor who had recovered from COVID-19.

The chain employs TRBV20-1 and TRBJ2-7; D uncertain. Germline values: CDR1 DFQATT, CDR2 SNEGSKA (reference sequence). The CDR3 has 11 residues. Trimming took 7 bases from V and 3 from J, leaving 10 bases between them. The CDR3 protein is CSGLVDYEQYF. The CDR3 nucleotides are TGCAGTGGGCTAGTCGACTACGAGCAGTACTTC.

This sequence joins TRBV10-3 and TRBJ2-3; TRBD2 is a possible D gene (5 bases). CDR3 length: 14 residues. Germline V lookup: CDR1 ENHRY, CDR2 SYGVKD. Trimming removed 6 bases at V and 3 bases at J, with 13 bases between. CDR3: CAISSGMITDTQYF. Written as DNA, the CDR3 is TGTGCCATCAGCTCCGGGATGATAACAGATACGCAGTATTTT.

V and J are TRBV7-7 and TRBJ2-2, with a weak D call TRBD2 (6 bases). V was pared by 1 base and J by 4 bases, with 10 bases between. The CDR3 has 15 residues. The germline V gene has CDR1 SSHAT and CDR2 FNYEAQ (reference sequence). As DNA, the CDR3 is TGTGCCAGCAGCTTAGTTGCGGGAAGCACCGGGGAGCTGTTTTTT. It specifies CASSLVAGSTGELFF. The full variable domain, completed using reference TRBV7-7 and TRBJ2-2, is GAGVSQSPRYKVTKRGQDVTLRCDPISSHATLYWYQQALGQGPEFLTYFNYEAQPDKSGLPSDRFSAERPEGSISTLTIQRTEQRDSAMYRCASSLVAGSTGELFFGEGSRLTVL.

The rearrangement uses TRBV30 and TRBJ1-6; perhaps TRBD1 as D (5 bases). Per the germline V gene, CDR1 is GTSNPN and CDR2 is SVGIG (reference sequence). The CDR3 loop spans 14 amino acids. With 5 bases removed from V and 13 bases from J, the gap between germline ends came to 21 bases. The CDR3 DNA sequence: TGTGCCTGGTGGGACGGCCATTTGGCCGCGCCCCTCCACTTT. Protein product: CAWWDGHLAAPLHF.

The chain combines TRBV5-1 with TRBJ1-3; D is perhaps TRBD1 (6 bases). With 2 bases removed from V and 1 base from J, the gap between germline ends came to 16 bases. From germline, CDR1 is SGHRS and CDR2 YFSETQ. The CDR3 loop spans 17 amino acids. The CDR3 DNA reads TGCGCCAGCAGCTTTTTTATCGGGGGCGCATCTGGAAACACCATATATTTT. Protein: CASSFFIGGASGNTIYF. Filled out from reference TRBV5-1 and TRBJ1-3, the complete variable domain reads KAGVTQTPRYLIKTRGQQVTLSCSPISGHRSVSWYQQTPGQGLQFLFEYFSETQRNKGNFPGRFSGRQFSNSRSEMNVSTLELGDSALYLCASSFFIGGASGNTIYFGEGSWLTVV.

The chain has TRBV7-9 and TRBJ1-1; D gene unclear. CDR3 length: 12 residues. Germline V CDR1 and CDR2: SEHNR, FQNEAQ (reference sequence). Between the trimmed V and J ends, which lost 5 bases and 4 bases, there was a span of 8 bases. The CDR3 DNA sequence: TGTGCCAGCAGCCGGGTCGGCACTGAAGCTTTCTTT. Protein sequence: CASSRVGTEAFF. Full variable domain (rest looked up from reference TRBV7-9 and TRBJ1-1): DTGVSQNPRHKITKRGQNVTFRCDPISEHNRLYWYRQTLGQGPEFLTYFQNEAQLEKSRLLSDRFSAERPKGSFSTLEIQRTEQGDSAMYLCASSRVGTEAFFGQGTRLTVV.

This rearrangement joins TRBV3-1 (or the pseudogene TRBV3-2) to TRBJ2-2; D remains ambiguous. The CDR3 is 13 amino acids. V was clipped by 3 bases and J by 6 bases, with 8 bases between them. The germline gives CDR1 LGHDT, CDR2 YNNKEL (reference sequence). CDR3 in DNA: TGTGCCAGCAGCCAGCTCGAAGCCGGGGAGCTGTTTTTT. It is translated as CASSQLEAGELFF.

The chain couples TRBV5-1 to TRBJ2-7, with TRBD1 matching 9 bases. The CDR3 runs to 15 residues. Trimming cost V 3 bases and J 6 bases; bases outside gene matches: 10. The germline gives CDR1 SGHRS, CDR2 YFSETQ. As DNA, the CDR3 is TGCGCCAGCAGCTCTAGGGGGACAGGGCCCCCCGAGCAGTACTTC. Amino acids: CASSSRGTGPPEQYF.

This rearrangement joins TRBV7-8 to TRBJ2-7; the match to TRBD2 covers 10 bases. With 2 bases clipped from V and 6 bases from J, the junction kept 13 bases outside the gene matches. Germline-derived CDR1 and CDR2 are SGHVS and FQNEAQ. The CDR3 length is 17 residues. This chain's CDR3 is CASSLPLGSGGPGEQYF. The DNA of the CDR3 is TGTGCCAGCAGCTTACCCCTCGGTAGCGGGGGGCCGGGCGAGCAGTACTTC.

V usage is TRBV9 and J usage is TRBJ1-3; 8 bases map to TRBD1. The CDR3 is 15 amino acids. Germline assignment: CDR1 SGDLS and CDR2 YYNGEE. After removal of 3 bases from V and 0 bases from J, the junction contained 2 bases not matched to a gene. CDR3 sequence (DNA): TGTGCCAGCAGCGGGACAGGGTTCTCTGGAAACACCATATATTTT. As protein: CASSGTGFSGNTIYF.

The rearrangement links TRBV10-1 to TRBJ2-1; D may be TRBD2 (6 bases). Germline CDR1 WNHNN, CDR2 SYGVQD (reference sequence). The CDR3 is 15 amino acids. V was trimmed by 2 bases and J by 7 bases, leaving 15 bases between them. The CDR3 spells CASSEPRGLRNEQFF. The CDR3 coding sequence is TGCGCCAGCAGTGAGCCACGGGGGTTAAGGAATGAGCAGTTCTTC.

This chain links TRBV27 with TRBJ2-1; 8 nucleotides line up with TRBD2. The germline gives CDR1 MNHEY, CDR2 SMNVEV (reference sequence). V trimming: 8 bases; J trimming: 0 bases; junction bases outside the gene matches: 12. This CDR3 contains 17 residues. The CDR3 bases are TGTGCCAGCGCCCATTTCGCGGGGGGCCCCTCCTACAATGAGCAGTTCTTC. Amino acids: CASAHFAGGPSYNEQFF.

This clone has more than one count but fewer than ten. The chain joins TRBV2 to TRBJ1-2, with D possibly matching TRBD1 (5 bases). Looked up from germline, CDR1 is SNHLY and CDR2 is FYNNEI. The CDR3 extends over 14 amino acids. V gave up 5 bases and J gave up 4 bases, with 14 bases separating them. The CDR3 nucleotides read TGTGCCAGCAGTCCCTTCGACAGCCCCTATGGCTACACCTTC. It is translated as CASSPFDSPYGYTF.

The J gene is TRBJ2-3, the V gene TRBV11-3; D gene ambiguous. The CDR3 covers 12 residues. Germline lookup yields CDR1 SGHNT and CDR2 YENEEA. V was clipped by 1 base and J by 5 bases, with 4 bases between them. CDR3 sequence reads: CASSLGGDTQYF. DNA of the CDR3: TGTGCCAGCAGCTTAGGGGGAGATACGCAGTATTTT.

The CDR3 here is CASSYGQPYGYTF. In DNA, the CDR3 is TGTGCCAGCAGCTACGGACAGCCCTATGGCTACACCTTC. V and J are TRBV5-4 and TRBJ1-2; D is perhaps TRBD1 (6 bases). The CDR3 is 13 amino acids. Germline assignment: CDR1 SGHNT and CDR2 YYREEE (reference sequence). Trimming took off 3 bases at V and 4 bases at J, with 10 bases between the two ends.

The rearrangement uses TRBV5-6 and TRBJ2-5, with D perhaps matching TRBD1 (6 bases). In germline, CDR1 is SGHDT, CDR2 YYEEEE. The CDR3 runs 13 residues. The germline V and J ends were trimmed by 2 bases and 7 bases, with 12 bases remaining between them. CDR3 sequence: CASSFREGGTQYF. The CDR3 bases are TGTGCCAGCAGCTTTCGAGAAGGGGGGACCCAGTACTTC.

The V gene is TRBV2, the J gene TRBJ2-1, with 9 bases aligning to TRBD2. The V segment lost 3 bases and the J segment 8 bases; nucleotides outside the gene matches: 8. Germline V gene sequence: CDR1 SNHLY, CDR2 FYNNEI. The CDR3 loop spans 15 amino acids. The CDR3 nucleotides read TGTGCCAGCAGTGAGTCTTATAGCGGGAGCTATGAGCAGTTCTTC. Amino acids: CASSESYSGSYEQFF.

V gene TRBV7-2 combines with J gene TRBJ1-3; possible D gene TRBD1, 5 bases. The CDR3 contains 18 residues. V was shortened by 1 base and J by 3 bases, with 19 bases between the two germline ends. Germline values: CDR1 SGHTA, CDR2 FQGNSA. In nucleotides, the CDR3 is TGTGCCAGCAGCTTAGTCGGGCTGCTGGGGGGAGGTGGAAACACCATATATTTT. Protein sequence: CASSLVGLLGGGGNTIYF.

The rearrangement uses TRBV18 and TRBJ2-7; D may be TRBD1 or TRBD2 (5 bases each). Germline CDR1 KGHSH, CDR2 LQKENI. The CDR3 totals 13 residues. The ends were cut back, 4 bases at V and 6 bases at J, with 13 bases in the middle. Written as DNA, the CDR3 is TGTGCCAGCTCACAGGGGAGTAGCCCCGAGCAGTACTTC. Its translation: CASSQGSSPEQYF. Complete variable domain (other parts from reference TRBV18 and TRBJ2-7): NAGVMQNPRHLVRRRGQEARLRCSPMKGHSHVYWYRQLPEEGLKFMVYLQKENIIDESGMPKERFSAEFPKEGPSILRIQQVVRGDSAAYFCASSQGSSPEQYFGPGTRLTVT.

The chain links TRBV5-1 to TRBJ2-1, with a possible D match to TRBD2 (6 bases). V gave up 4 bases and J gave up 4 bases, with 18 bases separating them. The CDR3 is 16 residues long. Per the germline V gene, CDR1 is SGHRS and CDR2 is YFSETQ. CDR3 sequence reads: CASSPLMAGLYNEQFF. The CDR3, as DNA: TGCGCCAGCAGCCCACTTATGGCGGGGTTATACAATGAGCAGTTCTTC.